This T cell receptor (beta chain) derives from a study of early T cells in non-severe SARS-CoV-2 infection. On the study more broadly: The sequenced material was bulk RNA from unsorted whole blood, and its chains were unpaired.

Unique molecular identifiers were affixed to single, distinct cDNA molecules. TCRdb analysed the 5' RACE reads with MiXCR anew, one entry per CDR3 protein. The sample includes about 67,000 distinct CDR3 sequences, around a tenth seen only once; the top ten take 3.5% to 4%. The length of the CDR3 is 16 residues. CDR1 LGHDT and CDR2 YNNKEL come from the germline V gene (reference sequence). The ends lost 1 base at V and 3 bases at J; junction bases unmatched: 8. The V and J genes are TRBV3-1 and TRBJ2-7, with 8 bases lining up with TRBD1. The material sequenced was whole blood. The receptor was derived from an adult who was a healthcare worker with PCR-confirmed SARS-CoV-2 infection or an uninfected control (not recorded which). The CDR3 DNA sequence: TGTGCCAGCAGCCAAGGACGGTGGACAGGGAACTACGAGCAGTACTTC. It codes for CASSQGRWTGNYEQYF.